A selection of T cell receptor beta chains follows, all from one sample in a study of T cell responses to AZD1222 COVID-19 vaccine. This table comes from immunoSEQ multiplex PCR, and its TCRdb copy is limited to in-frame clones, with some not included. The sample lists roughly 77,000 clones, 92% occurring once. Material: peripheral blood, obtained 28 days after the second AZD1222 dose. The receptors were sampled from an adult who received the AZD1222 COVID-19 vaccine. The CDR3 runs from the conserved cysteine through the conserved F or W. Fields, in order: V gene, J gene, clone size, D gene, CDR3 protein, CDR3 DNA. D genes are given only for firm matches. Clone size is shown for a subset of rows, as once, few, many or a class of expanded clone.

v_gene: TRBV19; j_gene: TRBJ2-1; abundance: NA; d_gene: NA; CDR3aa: CASSEERFKQFF; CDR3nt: TGTGCCAGTAGCGAGGAGCGATTTAAGCAGTTCTTC
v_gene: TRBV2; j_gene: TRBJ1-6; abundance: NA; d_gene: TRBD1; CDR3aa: CASSTSGTGNYSPLHF; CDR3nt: TGTGCCAGCAGTACTTCCGGGACAGGGAATTATTCACCCCTCCACTTT
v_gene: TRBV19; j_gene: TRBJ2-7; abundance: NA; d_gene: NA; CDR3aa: CASSGRSYEQYF; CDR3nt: TGTGCCAGTAGTGGCCGCTCCTACGAGCAGTACTTC
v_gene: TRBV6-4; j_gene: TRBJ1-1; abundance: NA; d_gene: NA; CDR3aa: CASSRIGGATEAFF; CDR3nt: TGTGCCAGCTCTAGAATCGGGGGGGCCACTGAAGCTTTCTTT
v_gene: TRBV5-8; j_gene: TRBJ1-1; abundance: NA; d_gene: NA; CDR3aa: CASSLYVGTNTEAFF; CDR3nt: TGTGCCAGCAGCTTGTATGTGGGCACTAACACTGAAGCTTTCTTT
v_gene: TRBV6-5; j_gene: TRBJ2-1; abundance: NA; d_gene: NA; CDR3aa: CASSYSPSNEQFF; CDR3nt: TGTGCCAGCAGTTACTCGCCCAGCAATGAGCAGTTCTTC
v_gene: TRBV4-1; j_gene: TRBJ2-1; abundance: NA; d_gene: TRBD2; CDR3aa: CASSHQPGLAYTEQFF; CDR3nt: TGCGCCAGCAGCCATCAACCGGGACTAGCCTATACCGAGCAGTTCTTC
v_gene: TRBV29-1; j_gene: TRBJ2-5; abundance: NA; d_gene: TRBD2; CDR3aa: CSGGLAGGPETQYF; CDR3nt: TGCAGCGGGGGACTAGCGGGAGGGCCGGAGACCCAGTACTTC
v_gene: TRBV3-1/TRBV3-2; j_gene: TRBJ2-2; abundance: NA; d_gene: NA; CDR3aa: CASSPMGGEDTGELFF; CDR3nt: TGTGCCAGCAGCCCCATGGGGGGCGAGGACACCGGGGAGCTGTTTTTT
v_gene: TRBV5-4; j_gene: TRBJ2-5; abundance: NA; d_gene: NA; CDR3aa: CASSWWGNQETQYF; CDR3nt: TGTGCCAGCAGCTGGTGGGGAAACCAAGAGACCCAGTACTTC
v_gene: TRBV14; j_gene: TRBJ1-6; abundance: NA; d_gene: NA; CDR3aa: CASSRGRFSSPLHF; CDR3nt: TGTGCCAGCAGCCGGGGGAGGTTCTCTTCACCCCTCCACTTT
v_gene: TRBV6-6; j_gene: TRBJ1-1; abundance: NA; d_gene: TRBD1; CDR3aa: CASSYSGQGGGTEAFF; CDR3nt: TGTGCCAGCAGTTACTCTGGACAGGGGGGAGGCACTGAAGCTTTCTTT
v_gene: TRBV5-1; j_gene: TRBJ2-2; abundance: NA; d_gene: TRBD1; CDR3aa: CASSFRTGKTGELFF; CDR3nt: TGCGCCAGCAGCTTTCGGACAGGGAAAACCGGGGAGCTGTTTTTT
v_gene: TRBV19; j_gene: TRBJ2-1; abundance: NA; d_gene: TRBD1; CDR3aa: CASSLGTGGQYSYNEQFF; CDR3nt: TGTGCCAGTAGTTTAGGGACAGGGGGCCAGTACTCCTACAATGAGCAGTTCTTC
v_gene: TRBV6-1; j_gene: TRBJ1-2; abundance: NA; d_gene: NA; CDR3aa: CASSERRAGYTF; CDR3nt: TGTGCCAGCAGTGAAAGACGAGCGGGCTACACCTTC
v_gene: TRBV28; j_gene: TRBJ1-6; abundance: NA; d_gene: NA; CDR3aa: CASSLGGVSSYNSPLHF; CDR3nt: TGTGCCAGCAGTCTTGGGGGGGTTAGCTCCTATAATTCACCCCTCCACTTT
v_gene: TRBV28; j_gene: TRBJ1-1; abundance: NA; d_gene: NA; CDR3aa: CASSANRRAGLWEGAFF; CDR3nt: TGTGCCAGCAGCGCTAATCGGAGGGCGGGCCTCTGGGAGGGAGCTTTCTTT
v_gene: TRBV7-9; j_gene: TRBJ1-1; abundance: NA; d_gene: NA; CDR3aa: CAAGGVPEAFF; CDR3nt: TGTGCCGCGGGGGGGGTCCCTGAAGCTTTCTTT
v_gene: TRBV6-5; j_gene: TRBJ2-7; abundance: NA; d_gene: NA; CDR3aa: CASSYRGAGQYF; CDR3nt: TGTGCCAGCAGTTACAGGGGGGCTGGGCAGTACTTC
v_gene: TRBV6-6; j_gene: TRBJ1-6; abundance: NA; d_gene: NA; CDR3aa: CASSYGARRNSPLHF; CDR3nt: TGTGCCAGCAGTTACGGTGCACGGCGAAATTCACCCCTCCACTTT
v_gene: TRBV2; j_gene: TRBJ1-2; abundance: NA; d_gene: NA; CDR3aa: CASRGATF; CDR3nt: TGTGCCAGCAGAGGGGCAACCTTC
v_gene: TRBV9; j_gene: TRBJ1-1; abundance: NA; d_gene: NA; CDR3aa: CASSVGAGRNTEAFF; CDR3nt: TGTGCCAGCAGCGTAGGGGCAGGGAGAAATACTGAAGCTTTCTTT
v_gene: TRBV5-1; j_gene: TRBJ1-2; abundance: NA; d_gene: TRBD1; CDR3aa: CASSSTGSHNPYGYTF; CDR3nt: TGCGCCAGCAGCTCGACAGGGAGCCACAACCCCTATGGCTACACCTTC
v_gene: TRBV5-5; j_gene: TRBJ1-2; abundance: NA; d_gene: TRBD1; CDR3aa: CASSLILGQGAGGYTF; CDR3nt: TGTGCCAGCAGCTTAATTTTGGGACAGGGGGCGGGTGGCTACACCTTC
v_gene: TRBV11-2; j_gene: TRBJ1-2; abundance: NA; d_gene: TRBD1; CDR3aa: CASSLADRARGGYTF; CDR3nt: TGTGCCAGCAGCTTAGCGGACAGGGCACGGGGTGGCTACACCTTC
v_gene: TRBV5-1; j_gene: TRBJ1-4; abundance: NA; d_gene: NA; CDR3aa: CASSSRSVGKNEKLFF; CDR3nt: TGCGCCAGCAGCTCCCGGTCGGTAGGCAAAAATGAAAAACTGTTTTTT
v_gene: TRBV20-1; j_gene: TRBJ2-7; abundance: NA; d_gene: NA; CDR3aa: CSARDRNEQYF; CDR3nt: TGCAGTGCTAGAGACAGAAACGAGCAGTACTTC
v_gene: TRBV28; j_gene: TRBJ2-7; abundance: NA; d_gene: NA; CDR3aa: CASSVTASGSYEQYF; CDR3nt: TGTGCCAGCAGCGTCACGGCAAGCGGATCCTACGAGCAGTACTTC
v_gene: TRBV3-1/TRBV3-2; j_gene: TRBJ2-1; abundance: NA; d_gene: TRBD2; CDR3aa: CASSQGVGAGSYNEQFF; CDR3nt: TGTGCCAGCAGCCAAGGCGTGGGAGCGGGGTCCTACAATGAGCAGTTCTTC
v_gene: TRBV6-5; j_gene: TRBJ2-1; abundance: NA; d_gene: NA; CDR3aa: CASRAVKGGQFF; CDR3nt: TGTGCCAGCAGAGCTGTTAAGGGGGGGCAGTTCTTC
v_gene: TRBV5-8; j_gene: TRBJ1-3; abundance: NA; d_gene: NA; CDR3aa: CASSLGRISGNTIYF; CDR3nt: TGTGCCAGCAGCTTGGGGCGGATCTCTGGAAACACCATATATTTT
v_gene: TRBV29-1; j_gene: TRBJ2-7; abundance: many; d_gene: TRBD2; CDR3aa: CSVEESGGGAPHEQYF; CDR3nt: TGCAGCGTTGAAGAATCCGGCGGGGGGGCTCCGCACGAGCAGTACTTC
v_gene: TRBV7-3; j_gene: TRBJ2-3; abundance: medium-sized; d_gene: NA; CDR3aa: CASSLGLGDTDTQYF; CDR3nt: TGTGCCAGCAGCTTAGGGCTAGGGGACACAGATACGCAGTATTTT
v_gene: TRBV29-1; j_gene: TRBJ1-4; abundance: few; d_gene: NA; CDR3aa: CSGSMMATNEKLFF; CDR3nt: TGCAGCGGATCCATGATGGCAACTAATGAAAAACTGTTTTTT
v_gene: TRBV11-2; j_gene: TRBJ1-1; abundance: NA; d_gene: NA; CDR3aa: CASSLPYTEAFF; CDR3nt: TGTGCCAGCAGCCTGCCGTACACTGAAGCTTTCTTT
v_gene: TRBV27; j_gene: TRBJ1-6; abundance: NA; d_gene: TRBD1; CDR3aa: CASRRQGVNSPLHF; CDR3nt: TGTGCCAGCCGACGGCAGGGGGTGAATTCACCCCTCCACTTT
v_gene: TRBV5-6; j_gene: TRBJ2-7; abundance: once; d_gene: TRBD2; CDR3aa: CASSLGLAGETSYDREQYF; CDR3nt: TGTGCCAGCAGCTTGGGCCTAGCGGGAGAGACATCCTACGACCGCGAGCAGTACTTC
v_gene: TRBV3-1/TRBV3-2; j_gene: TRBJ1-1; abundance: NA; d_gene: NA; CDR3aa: CASSDQGMASEAFF; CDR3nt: TGTGCCAGCAGCGACCAAGGGATGGCCTCTGAAGCTTTCTTT
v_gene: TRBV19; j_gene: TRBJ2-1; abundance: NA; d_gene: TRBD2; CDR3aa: CASSISGSRGNEQFF; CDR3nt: TGTGCCAGTAGTATAAGCGGGAGTAGAGGCAATGAGCAGTTCTTC
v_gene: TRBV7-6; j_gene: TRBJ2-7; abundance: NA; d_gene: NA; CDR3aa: CASSLVAGDTGWEQYF; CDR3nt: TGTGCCAGCAGCTTAGTCGCGGGGGACACGGGTTGGGAGCAGTACTTC
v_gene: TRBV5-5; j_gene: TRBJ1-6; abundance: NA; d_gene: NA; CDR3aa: CASSLGRDSLNSPLHF; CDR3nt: TGTGCCAGCAGCTTGGGGCGGGACTCTTTGAATTCACCCCTCCACTTT